The 26 T cell receptor beta chains below were found in one sample sequenced in a study of human T cells and chemical hapten exposure (dated by TCRdb to 2020 to 2022). Explained via the paper, the time point label denotes: patch test 3, about 24 weeks after DPC sensitization. The sample's treatment or condition label is to be understood as: therapeutic diphenylcyclopropenone sensitization with weekly scalp DPC. Libraries were prepared through RACE. For sequencing, a NextSeq 500 was employed. The raw public reads went through TCRdb reprocessing: fastp at Q25, MiXCR clone calling, in-frame beta chains kept. All rows with the same CDR3 protein become a single entry with the most common DNA and genes. The sample table contains 150,000 to 200,000 distinct CDR3 sequences; only one count was recorded for roughly a quarter of them. The ten largest account for 2.1% of the sample. The material sequenced was whole blood, taken in connection with sensitization to the hapten diphenylcyclopropenone (DPC). The source is a woman under 30 with alopecia areata. Some clones in this sample may be carry-over from other donors' samples.

The genes are TRBV18 and TRBJ2-1, with 7 bases aligning to TRBD1. This CDR3 has 16 residues. The germline gives CDR1 KGHSH, CDR2 LQKENI. With 3 bases clipped from V and 8 bases from J, the junction kept 13 bases outside the gene matches. The CDR3 bases are TGTGCCAGCTCACCGCCGTCAGCAGGGGGAAAAGATGAGCAGTTCTTC. Amino acids: CASSPPSAGGKDEQFF.

The V gene is TRBV30, the J gene TRBJ1-1; no firm D call. Trimming removed 0 bases at V and 11 bases at J, with 10 bases between. The CDR3 has 11 amino acids. Germline V gives CDR1 GTSNPN, CDR2 SVGIG (reference sequence). CDR3 region: CAWSVGNFAFF. CDR3 DNA: TGTGCCTGGAGTGTGGGCAACTTTGCTTTCTTT.

The CDR3 protein is CATHGGVRTRTDTQYF. CDR3 sequence (DNA): TGTGCCACCCACGGGGGGGTACGAACCCGCACAGATACGCAGTATTTT. This sequence joins TRBV6-2 or TRBV6-3 and TRBJ2-3, with 8 nucleotides matching TRBD2. Trimming cost V 10 bases and J 1 base; bases outside gene matches: 13. Germline V lookup: CDR1 MNHEY, CDR2 SVGEGT. CDR3 length equals 16 residues.

This clonotype showed up just a few times. The chain has TRBV29-1 and TRBJ2-3; TRBD2 is a possible D gene (6 bases). The CDR3 is 12 amino acids. CDR1 SQVTM and CDR2 ANQGSEA come from the germline V gene. Trimming took off 6 bases at V and 6 bases at J, with 13 bases between the two ends. Here the CDR3 reads CSVWDWRDTQYF. CDR3 coding DNA: TGCAGCGTCTGGGACTGGAGGGATACGCAGTATTTT.

Only a few counts were recorded for this clonotype. This chain links TRBV28 with TRBJ2-7; 12 positions agree with TRBD2. Germline V CDR1 and CDR2: MDHEN, SYDVKM. The CDR3 runs to 13 residues. Trimming cost V 8 bases and J 4 bases; bases outside gene matches: 3. The CDR3 spells CASASGGVYEQYF. The CDR3 DNA reads as TGTGCCAGCGCTAGCGGGGGGGTTTACGAGCAGTACTTC.

This clonotype has more than one count but fewer than ten. This rearrangement joins TRBV6-2 or TRBV6-3 to TRBJ1-2; 8 bases line up with TRBD1. With V trimmed by 6 bases and J by 8 bases, 11 bases remained unmatched. Germline V gene data show CDR1 as MNHEY and CDR2 as SVGEGT. This CDR3 is 14 amino acids long. DNA for the CDR3: TGTGCCAGCAGAGCTACAGGGGGTGGCGGCGGCTACACCTTC. It codes for CASRATGGGGGYTF.

This clonotype was seen just once. This CDR3 reads CSATEGYRYPTEAFF. CDR3 nucleotide sequence: TGCAGTGCTACGGAGGGCTACAGGTACCCCACTGAAGCTTTCTTT. The V gene is TRBV20-1, the J gene TRBJ1-1, with a weak D call TRBD1 (5 bases). This CDR3 has 15 amino acids. V shed 4 bases and J shed 4 bases, with 19 bases lying between them. Germline V CDR1 and CDR2: DFQATT, SNEGSKA (reference sequence).

This chain connects TRBV12-3 or TRBV12-4 to TRBJ2-5; 7 bases line up with TRBD2. The CDR3 totals 13 residues. With V trimmed by 6 bases and J by 5 bases, 6 bases remained unmatched. The chain's CDR3 is CASRWEGLETQYF. CDR3 bases: TGTGCCAGCAGGTGGGAGGGCCTGGAGACCCAGTACTTC.

This clonotype appeared once. The chain combines TRBV5-6 with TRBJ2-4; D remains ambiguous. The CDR3 is 17 amino acids. V was trimmed by 1 base and J by 3 bases, leaving 17 bases between them. CDR1 is SGHDT, CDR2 YYEEEE, per germline. CDR3 sequence reads: CASSLRVRLFDKNIQYF. The CDR3 DNA reads TGTGCCAGCAGCTTGAGGGTACGGCTGTTCGACAAAAACATTCAGTACTTC.

This clonotype showed up many times. The chain employs TRBV6-2 or TRBV6-3 and TRBJ1-1, with a possible D match to TRBD1 (6 bases). Germline CDR1 and CDR2: MNHEY and SVGEGT. The CDR3 has 12 amino acids. Trimming cost V 9 bases and J 5 bases, with 13 bases left between them. As DNA, the CDR3 is TGTGCCAGTCGAACAGGGCTAACTGAAGCTTTCTTT. It translates to CASRTGLTEAFF.

The genes are TRBV5-1 and TRBJ2-1; 8 bases fit TRBD1. The CDR3 totals 16 residues. Germline trimming cut 5 bases from V and 2 bases from J; bases unmatched to any gene: 9. The germline CDR1 and CDR2 sequences are SGHRS and YFSETQ. The chain's CDR3 is CASSRTGTPTYNEQFF. Written as DNA, the CDR3 is TGCGCCAGCAGTAGGACAGGGACCCCTACCTACAATGAGCAGTTCTTC.

The CDR3 sequence is CASSITGINQPQHF. CDR3 coding DNA: TGTGCCAGTAGTATTACAGGAATCAATCAGCCCCAGCATTTT. The rearrangement uses TRBV19 and TRBJ1-5; D possibly corresponds to TRBD1 (5 bases). The CDR3 covers 14 residues. Trimming shortened V by 3 bases and J by 3 bases, and 9 bases separated the two germline ends. CDR1 and CDR2 from the germline V gene are LNHDA and SQIVND (reference sequence).

The sample holds a few counts of this clonotype. The V and J genes are TRBV12-5 and TRBJ2-2; D is ambiguous. This CDR3 has 18 amino acids. V shed 2 bases and J shed 3 bases, with 19 bases lying between them. CDR1 and CDR2 (germline): LGHNT, FRNRAP. CDR3 sequence: CASGLISDGVSHTGELFF. The CDR3 DNA sequence: TGTGCTAGTGGTTTGATTAGTGACGGCGTGTCCCACACCGGGGAGCTGTTTTTT.

Here the CDR3 DNA reads TGCAGCGTTTTATACTCTGGAAACACCATATATTTT. Its protein is CSVLYSGNTIYF. The gene calls are TRBV29-1 and TRBJ1-3; D is ambiguous. Germline-derived CDR1 and CDR2 are SQVTM and ANQGSEA. This CDR3 has 12 amino acids. Trimming took off 5 bases at V and 0 bases at J, with 5 bases between the two ends.

In its sample, this clonotype was seen many times. V gene TRBV3-1 combines with J gene TRBJ2-5; D is unresolved. Trimming removed 8 bases at V and 2 bases at J, with 12 bases between. This CDR3 is 13 amino acids long. CDR1 and CDR2 from the germline V gene are LGHDT and YNNKEL (reference sequence). In DNA form, the CDR3 reads TGTGCCAGCTCCGGTACAGTGCAAGAGACCCAGTACTTC. Translated: CASSGTVQETQYF.

This clonotype was found a few times. The CDR3 loop is CASSIQGQAIGNTIYF. The DNA of the CDR3 is TGTGCCAGCAGTATCCAGGGCCAAGCGATCGGAAACACCATATATTTT. V usage is TRBV28 and J usage is TRBJ1-3; possible D gene TRBD1, 5 bases. CDR1 and CDR2 from the germline V gene are MDHEN and SYDVKM. V lost 5 bases to trimming and J lost 4 bases, with 18 bases between them. The CDR3 runs to 16 residues.

This clonotype was recorded a few times. This chain links TRBV4-3 with TRBJ2-1; D is perhaps TRBD1 (5 bases). Trimming removed 1 base at V and 8 bases at J, with 12 bases between. CDR1 is LGHNA and CDR2 is YSLEER in the germline V gene. This CDR3 contains 14 residues. CDR3 sequence: CASSQGTKVDEQFF. For the CDR3, the DNA is TGCGCCAGCAGCCAAGGGACAAAGGTAGATGAGCAGTTCTTC.

This clonotype was observed once. The chain couples TRBV4-3 to TRBJ1-4, with D perhaps matching TRBD1 (5 bases). This CDR3 spans 17 amino acids. V was shortened by 3 bases and J by 3 bases, with 17 bases between the two germline ends. Per the germline V gene, CDR1 is LGHNA and CDR2 is YSLEER. The chain's CDR3 is CASSQPGLGGPNEKLFF. The DNA of the CDR3 is TGCGCCAGCAGCCAGCCGGGACTCGGGGGACCTAATGAAAAACTGTTTTTT.

The rearrangement uses TRBV9 and TRBJ2-2, with TRBD2 matching 14 bases. Germline V gene lookup returns CDR1 SGDLS and CDR2 YYNGEE. The CDR3 totals 17 residues. V was pared by 4 bases and J by 3 bases, with 5 bases of the junction left unmatched. The CDR3 spells CASSSGTSGRDTGELFF. As DNA, the CDR3 is TGTGCCAGCAGCTCCGGGACTAGCGGGAGAGACACCGGGGAGCTGTTTTTT.

The V and J genes are TRBV5-1 and TRBJ1-2, with TRBD1 identical over 7 bases. The length of the CDR3 is 16 residues. Germline CDR1 is SGHRS and CDR2 is YFSETQ. V gave up 2 bases and J gave up 8 bases; unmatched junction bases: 15. The CDR3 sequence is CASSFSTGMNPRGYTF. The CDR3 DNA sequence: TGCGCCAGCAGCTTCTCGACAGGGATGAATCCACGGGGCTACACCTTC.

The gene calls are TRBV29-1 and TRBJ2-7; TRBD1 matches at 7 bases. The CDR3 contains 12 residues. The V gene end was trimmed by 6 bases and the J gene end by 6 bases; junction bases not matched to a gene: 8. Germline loops: CDR1 SQVTM, CDR2 ANQGSEA. The CDR3 region has the DNA TGCAGCGTAGACTCGACAGGGCTCGAGCAGTACTTC. Its translation: CSVDSTGLEQYF.

In the case of this clonotype: A clone one base away is much larger, so this may be a read error. The V call is TRBV7-6, the J call TRBJ1-6, with D perhaps TRBD1 (6 bases). V shed 7 bases and J shed 2 bases, with 18 bases lying between them. Germline V gene lookup returns CDR1 SGHVS and CDR2 FNYEAQ. This CDR3 has 17 amino acids. The CDR3 DNA reads as TGTGCCAGCAACCCCCGAGGGGGGCTCACCTATAATTCACCCCTCCACTTT. It encodes CASNPRGGLTYNSPLHF.

The chain combines TRBV7-3 with TRBJ2-5; TRBD2 might be the D (6 bases). The V gene lost 2 bases and the J gene lost 2 bases, with 15 bases spanning the gap. The CDR3 is 16 residues long. Germline CDR1 is SGHTA and CDR2 is FQGTGA. The DNA of the CDR3 is TGTGCCAGCAGCTTAGGGTTAGCGGTAGGACAAGAGACCCAGTACTTC. Amino acid sequence: CASSLGLAVGQETQYF.

Ten or more counts support this clonotype. The V call is TRBV7-3, the J call TRBJ1-2, with a possible D match to TRBD1 (6 bases). CDR1 and CDR2 (germline): SGHTA, FQGTGA. V lost 5 bases and J 0 bases, leaving 19 bases between the germline ends. There are 17 residues in the CDR3. For the CDR3, the DNA is TGTGCCAGCAGCCCAGGGACATTAGGCGCAACTAACTATGGCTACACCTTC. This gives the protein CASSPGTLGATNYGYTF.

The V and J genes are TRBV7-2 and TRBJ2-5; D gene uncertain. V was shortened by 5 bases and J by 1 base, with 14 bases between the two germline ends. The CDR3 consists of 15 residues. In germline, CDR1 is SGHTA, CDR2 FQGNSA. CDR3 in DNA: TGTGCCAGCAGCCGGCAGGCCGTAGGCCAAGAGACCCAGTACTTC. Its translation is CASSRQAVGQETQYF.

The CDR3 DNA reads as TGTGCCAGCAGTGGCGTCCCGGGACAGGGATCCCTCGGAAACAATGAGCAGTTCTTC. It translates to CASSGVPGQGSLGNNEQFF. V usage is TRBV6-1 and J usage is TRBJ2-1; 9 bases match TRBD1. After removal of 4 bases from V and 5 bases from J, the junction contained 18 bases not matched to a gene. CDR1 and CDR2 (germline): MNHNS, SASEGT. The CDR3 consists of 19 residues.